This entry concerns a single T cell receptor beta chain. Its antigen is as yet unknown. The CDR3 has 14 amino acids. Germline V CDR1 and CDR2: MNHNY, SVGAGI (reference sequence). V was cut by 7 bases and J by 0 bases, with 10 bases left in between. The sample originates from a study of OX40 agonist ivuxolimab in advanced cancers. At the level of the study: Patient treatment consisted of intravenous ivuxolimab administration every 2 weeks at 0.01 to 10 mg/kg. Hepatocellular carcinoma, melanoma, renal cell or head and neck cancer affected the dose-escalation patients.

Assay used: immunoSEQ multiplex PCR; TCRdb lists only in-frame clones, some missing. This table has fewer than 140,000 clones, 90% appearing once. Overall study results and limits: No antigen was identified for the clonally expanded peripheral T cells. Mean expanded clone counts were higher in CD8+ than CD4+ T cells.

The V gene is TRBV6-6, the J gene TRBJ1-3; D is uncertain. The receptor's source is an adult with an advanced solid tumor such as melanoma, head and neck, liver or kidney cancer. Sample: CD4+ or CD8+ T cells sorted from blood, taken in a trial of the OX40 agonist ivuxolimab. DNA for the CDR3: TGTGCCAGCATCAAGACGGACTCTGGAAACACCATATATTTT. Its translation: CASIKTDSGNTIYF.